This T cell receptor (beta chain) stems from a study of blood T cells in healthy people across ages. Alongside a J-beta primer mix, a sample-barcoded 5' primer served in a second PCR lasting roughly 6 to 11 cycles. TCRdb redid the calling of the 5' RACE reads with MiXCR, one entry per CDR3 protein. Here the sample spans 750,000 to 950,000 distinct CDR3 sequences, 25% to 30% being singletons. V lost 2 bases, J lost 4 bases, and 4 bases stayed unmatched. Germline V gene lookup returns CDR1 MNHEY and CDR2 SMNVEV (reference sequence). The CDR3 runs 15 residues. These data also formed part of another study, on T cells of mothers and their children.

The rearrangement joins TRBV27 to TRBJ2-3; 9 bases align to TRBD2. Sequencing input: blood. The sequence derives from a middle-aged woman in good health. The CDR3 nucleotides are TGTGCCAGCAGTTTAGCGCGACTAGCGGCAGATACGCAGTATTTT. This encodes CASSLARLAADTQYF.